Each of the 29 T cell receptor beta chains below was sequenced from the same sample in a study of graft-versus-host responses after intestinal transplantation (dated by TCRdb to the early 2020s). The receptor library was made with the immunoSEQ multiplex PCR assay. Not all clones reach the TCRdb copy of this immuneACCESS table, which keeps in-frame sequences only. Checked studies attribute under half of the gap to unresolved V genes and leave the rest unexplained. The table for this sample lists tens of thousands of clones; 85% to 95% of them were counted only once. Around 0.23% of the sample is held by the ten biggest clonotypes. These TCRs' antigens remain unknown. The time point label, read with the paper, signifies: cells obtained before transplantation from donor or recipient. The sequencing used unstimulated CD8+ T cells sorted from spleen or lymph node cells, collected before transplant. These receptors were collected from a human donor who was the organ donor for an intestinal transplant.

V is TRBV23-1 and J is TRBJ1-2; D may be TRBD1 (6 bases). TRBV23-1 is noted as an ORF with a role that remains uncertain. Deletions cut 6 bases from V and 4 bases from J, with 18 bases between. The CDR3 contains 15 residues. The chain's CDR3 is CASSPIAGASYGYTF. CDR3 DNA sequence: TGCGCCAGCAGCCCAATAGCAGGGGCTTCCTATGGCTACACCTTC.

This chain uses TRBV11-3 with TRBJ2-7, with TRBD2 identical over 7 bases. J lost 3 bases, V lost 1 base, and 3 bases had no gene match. Germline-derived CDR1 and CDR2 are SGHNT and YENEEA. This CDR3 region has 14 residues. The CDR3 protein is CASSLVGGIYEQYF. Written as DNA, the CDR3 is TGTGCCAGCAGCTTAGTCGGGGGGATCTACGAGCAGTACTTC.

This clone has just one count. The chain joins TRBV29-1 to TRBJ2-7; 8 positions match TRBD1. Unmatched junction bases numbered 6, after V lost 0 bases and J lost 5 bases. Germline CDR1 and CDR2: SQVTM and ANQGSEA. This CDR3 region has 14 residues. This chain's CDR3 is CSVEDRGTGDEQYF. The CDR3 DNA is TGCAGCGTTGAAGATCGCGGGACAGGAGACGAGCAGTACTTC.

The chain joins TRBV6-1 to TRBJ1-5, with unresolved D. The germline V gene has CDR1 MNHNS and CDR2 SASEGT. V lost 3 bases, J lost 3 bases, and 12 bases lay in between. This CDR3 region has 15 residues. CDR3 sequence reads: CASSDLAGNNQPQHF. The CDR3 DNA follows: TGTGCCAGCAGTGATCTTGCCGGTAACAATCAGCCCCAGCATTTT.

This chain joins TRBV28 and TRBJ2-7; the D is unclear. V gave up 1 base and J gave up 2 bases, with 9 bases separating them. CDR1 MDHEN and CDR2 SYDVKM come from the germline V gene. The CDR3 covers 14 residues. The CDR3, as DNA: TGTGCCAGCAGTTTATCCCCCGAAGCCTACGAGCAGTACTTC. This encodes CASSLSPEAYEQYF.

The chain couples TRBV5-1 to TRBJ2-7; tentatively, D is TRBD1 (6 bases). CDR3 size: 17 residues. Trimming removed 0 bases at V and 2 bases at J, with 18 bases between. Germline assignment: CDR1 SGHRS and CDR2 YFSETQ. DNA for the CDR3: TGCGCCAGCAGCTTGGGCGAAAGGGGGAGCAAAGCCTACGAGCAGTACTTC. This gives the protein CASSLGERGSKAYEQYF.

This clone was seen more than once but under ten times. V is TRBV19 and J is TRBJ2-7; no firm D call. Trimming took off 3 bases at V and 4 bases at J, with 13 bases between the two ends. Germline V gene lookup returns CDR1 LNHDA and CDR2 SQIVND (reference sequence). CDR3 length: 14 residues. The DNA of the CDR3 is TGTGCCAGTAGTATTGGAGACTTGCCTTACGAGCAGTACTTC. It codes for CASSIGDLPYEQYF.

The genes are TRBV7-3 and TRBJ1-6, with D possibly matching TRBD1 (5 bases). Germline V lookup: CDR1 SGHTA, CDR2 FQGTGA. V was clipped by 5 bases and J by 5 bases, with 13 bases between them. The CDR3 is made up of 15 amino acids. The CDR3, as DNA: TGTGCCAGCAGCCCGTCCGGGACTGATAATTCACCCCTCCACTTT. Amino acid sequence: CASSPSGTDNSPLHF.

CDR3 region: CASSPQGRGSTEAFF. As DNA, the CDR3 is TGTGCCAGCAGTCCACAGGGGAGAGGGAGCACTGAAGCTTTCTTT. V is TRBV27 and J is TRBJ1-1, with 7 bases matching TRBD1. CDR1 is MNHEY, CDR2 SMNVEV, per germline (reference sequence). The CDR3 totals 15 residues. V was clipped by 5 bases and J by 4 bases; unmatched bases: 10.

The CDR3 nucleotides are TGCAGCGTTGTTTATCCGGACGGCACTGAAGCTTTCTTT. Protein sequence: CSVVYPDGTEAFF. The rearrangement joins TRBV29-1 to TRBJ1-1, with no clear D. Germline V gene data show CDR1 as SQVTM and CDR2 as ANQGSEA. V lost 4 bases and J lost 4, with 13 bases in between. There are 13 residues in the CDR3.

DNA of the CDR3: TGTGCTAGTGGTTTGGTAGGCCCCACAGATACGCAGTATTTT. The encoded protein is CASGLVGPTDTQYF. This chain connects TRBV12-5 to TRBJ2-3; D is uncertain. Trimming shortened V by 0 bases and J by 2 bases, and 6 bases separated the two germline ends. The germline V gene encodes CDR1 LGHNT and CDR2 FRNRAP. The CDR3 is 14 amino acids.

The count of this clone is one. The chain joins TRBV2 to TRBJ1-2, with D unclear. The germline V gene encodes CDR1 SNHLY and CDR2 FYNNEI. The CDR3 covers 13 residues. V dropped 9 bases and J dropped 8 bases, with 19 bases sitting between them. CDR3 DNA: TGTGCCAGACGTCCCTCGGGCAGCCAGGGCTACACCTTC. As protein: CARRPSGSQGYTF.

This chain joins TRBV6-5 and TRBJ2-7; 12 bases agree with TRBD1. This CDR3 has 14 residues. V gave up 6 bases and J gave up 5 bases; unmatched junction bases: 5. Germline-derived CDR1 and CDR2 are MNHEY and SVGAGI. The CDR3 here is CASSHGTGGHEQYF. CDR3 nucleotides: TGTGCCAGCAGCCATGGGACAGGGGGCCACGAGCAGTACTTC.

The V and J genes are TRBV29-1 and TRBJ2-1; 13 nucleotides line up with TRBD2. The length of the CDR3 is 16 residues. CDR1 and CDR2 (germline): SQVTM, ANQGSEA. The junction had 9 bases not matched to a gene; V was cut back by 6 bases and J by 4 bases. The DNA for the CDR3 is TGCAGCGTACAGGGACTAGCGGGAACCTTTTACAATGAGCAGTTCTTC. As protein: CSVQGLAGTFYNEQFF.

The chain links TRBV7-2 to TRBJ1-4, with 10 bases identical to TRBD1. Germline V gene lookup returns CDR1 SGHTA and CDR2 FQGNSA. The CDR3 spans 15 residues. J was trimmed by 8 bases and V by 5 bases; bases with no gene match: 8. The CDR3 region has the DNA TGTGCCAGCAGCCCTGCCGGGACAGGGGACGAAAAACTGTTTTTT. This sequence encodes CASSPAGTGDEKLFF.

The V gene is TRBV10-3, the J gene TRBJ1-1; D gene ambiguous. CDR3 length equals 16 residues. Germline assignment: CDR1 ENHRY and CDR2 SYGVKD. V gave up 3 bases and J gave up 0 bases, with 14 bases separating them. CDR3 DNA: TGTGCCATCAGTGACTTGGGCGGCTTCATGAACACTGAAGCTTTCTTT. It translates to CAISDLGGFMNTEAFF.

The genes are TRBV27 and TRBJ1-5; D possibly corresponds to TRBD1 (5 bases). Germline CDR1 reads MNHEY; CDR2 reads SMNVEV (reference sequence). The CDR3 extends over 16 amino acids. V was pared by 2 bases and J by 0 bases, with 11 bases between. The CDR3, as DNA: TGTGCCAGCAGTTTAGGGGGAACCCTTAGCAATCAGCCCCAGCATTTT. Protein sequence: CASSLGGTLSNQPQHF.

The J gene is TRBJ2-7, the V gene TRBV7-2; the D gene is possibly TRBD1 (6 bases). The CDR3 length is 15 residues. The ends were cut back, 1 base at V and 3 bases at J, with 13 bases in the middle. Germline V gene sequence: CDR1 SGHTA, CDR2 FQGNSA. Here the CDR3 DNA reads TGTGCCAGCAGCTTAGGGCAGGGGCTTAGCTACGAGCAGTACTTC. It codes for CASSLGQGLSYEQYF.

The CDR3 sequence is CASSQEIAGEETQYF. CDR3 nucleotide sequence: TGCGCCAGCAGCCAAGAAATAGCGGGGGAGGAGACCCAGTACTTC. This chain joins TRBV4-1 and TRBJ2-5, with TRBD2 matching over 9 bases. The trim removed 0 bases at V and 5 bases at J, leaving 4 bases unmatched. This CDR3 contains 15 residues. Germline CDR1 MGHRA, CDR2 YSYEKL.

V is TRBV10-3 and J is TRBJ2-5; 10 bases map to TRBD1. Trimming removed 0 bases from V and 2 bases from J; junction bases left unmatched: 3. The CDR3 contains 16 residues. Germline CDR1 and CDR2: ENHRY and SYGVKD. As DNA, the CDR3 is TGTGCCATCAGTGAGTCCCGACAGGGGGCACAAGAGACCCAGTACTTC. Translated, it gives CAISESRQGAQETQYF.

The chain carries TRBV7-9 and TRBJ1-2; no definite D call. CDR1 is SEHNR and CDR2 is FQNEAQ in the germline V gene (reference sequence). V was trimmed by 4 bases and J by 8 bases, leaving 17 bases between them. The CDR3 loop spans 14 amino acids. CDR3 loop: CASSYPSEGKGYTF. The CDR3 coding sequence is TGTGCCAGCAGCTACCCCAGTGAGGGCAAAGGCTACACCTTC.

The chain joins TRBV28 to TRBJ1-2, with D maybe TRBD1 (5 bases). The CDR3 runs 13 residues. V shed 2 bases and J shed 4 bases, with 8 bases lying between them. Germline assignment: CDR1 MDHEN and CDR2 SYDVKM. CDR3 bases: TGTGCCAGCAGTTTAGGCCAGGGCTATGGCTACACCTTC. Translating it yields CASSLGQGYGYTF.

The chain carries TRBV2 and TRBJ2-3; 11 nucleotides line up with TRBD2. V lost 5 bases and J lost 6; bases outside the gene matches: 7. There are 15 residues in the CDR3. CDR1 is SNHLY, CDR2 FYNNEI, per germline. In DNA, the CDR3 is TGTGCCAGCAGTACTAGCGGGGGTAGCGCGGATACGCAGTATTTT. Its translation is CASSTSGGSADTQYF.

The rearrangement uses TRBV12-5 and TRBJ1-2, with 9 bases aligning to TRBD1. Per the germline V gene, CDR1 is LGHNT and CDR2 is FRNRAP. The CDR3 covers 18 residues. The junction had 15 bases not matched to a gene; V was cut back by 5 bases and J by 2 bases. The CDR3 nucleotides read TGTGCTAGTGGTCAATCCTCGGACAGGGGCCAGCGGAACTATGGCTACACCTTC. This gives the protein CASGQSSDRGQRNYGYTF.

The chain links TRBV28 to TRBJ2-5; either TRBD1 or TRBD2 may supply D (5 bases each). With the DNA end fitting TRBJ2-7 better, the J assignment may be wrong. This CDR3 is built from 11 residues. The V gene's germline CDR1 is MDHEN and CDR2 SYDVKM. CDR3 sequence (DNA): TGTGTTTGCACCCGAGGGGTCGAGCAGTACTTC. Protein sequence: CVCTRGVEQYF.

This chain uses TRBV19 with TRBJ1-5, with D tentatively TRBD1 (5 bases). Germline V gene data show CDR1 as LNHDA and CDR2 as SQIVND (reference sequence). Trimming stripped 0 bases from V and 5 bases from J, with 20 bases between. The CDR3 covers 18 residues. The DNA for the CDR3 is TGTGCCAGTAGTATAGATCCCGTCCGGCAGGGTATGGATCAGCCCCAGCATTTT. It is translated as CASSIDPVRQGMDQPQHF.

The chain joins TRBV7-9 to TRBJ2-7, with D perhaps given as TRBD1 or TRBD2 (5 bases each). The V end lost 6 bases, the J end lost 7 bases, and 22 bases lay between the germline ends. The CDR3 loop spans 15 amino acids. Germline V gene lookup returns CDR1 SEHNR and CDR2 FQNEAQ (reference sequence). The CDR3 DNA sequence: TGTGCCAGCAGAGGTGAGGGGACCCCTAGGGGAGAGCAGTACTTC. Translation: CASRGEGTPRGEQYF.

The chain joins TRBV9 to TRBJ1-2, with D unclear. Germline V gene sequence: CDR1 SGDLS, CDR2 YYNGEE. V was pared by 4 bases and J by 1 base, with 2 bases between. CDR3 length: 11 amino acids. CDR3 loop: CASSSNYGYTF. Written as DNA, the CDR3 is TGTGCCAGCAGCAGTAACTATGGCTACACCTTC.

The V gene is TRBV4-3, the J gene TRBJ1-5; no clear D gene. Trimming took off 1 base at V and 5 bases at J, with 9 bases between the two ends. This CDR3 is built from 14 residues. Germline loops: CDR1 LGHNA, CDR2 YSLEER. CDR3 in DNA: TGCGCCAGCAGCCAAGCGGTGATAGATCAGCCCCAGCATTTT. Amino acid sequence: CASSQAVIDQPQHF.